This T cell receptor beta chain emerged from a study of blood T cell repertoires in COVID-19. Overall study context: Some COVID-19 samples were acute and others convalescent; all came from the United States, Italy and Spain. In each case, the material was cDNA or gDNA derived from T cells, B-cell-depleted T cells, or PBMCs.

Original handling: How many nucleated cells were present was estimated from reference gene primer amplification. The table came from immunoSEQ multiplex PCR; TCRdb's copy has only in-frame clones and leaves some out. D and trimming were read from the DNA, whereas the V and J calls and clone size are those reported in that table. The table records about 190,000 clones, around four fifths of them present only once. V shed 1 base and J 3 bases; nucleotides not matched to a gene: 3. Germline V CDR1 and CDR2: KGHSH, LQKENI. The CDR3 loop spans 15 amino acids. The receptor's source is a woman aged 80 or over with active or convalescent COVID-19. The chain joins TRBV18 to TRBJ1-5; TRBD1 matches at 7 bases. What was sequenced was peripheral blood. CDR3 region: CASSPLGQFNQPQHF. The CDR3 DNA sequence: TGTGCCAGCTCACCACTGGGACAGTTCAATCAGCCCCAGCATTTT.